A single sample gave rise to the 26 T cell receptor beta chains below, sequenced in a study of OX40 agonist ivuxolimab in advanced cancers. This table comes from immunoSEQ multiplex PCR, and its TCRdb copy is limited to in-frame clones, with some not included. Among some 18,000 clones listed, 70% to 90% were seen once. This specimen consisted of CD4+ or CD8+ T cells sorted from blood, obtained in a trial of the OX40 agonist ivuxolimab. Source of these receptors: an adult with an advanced solid tumor such as melanoma, head and neck, liver or kidney cancer.

This clone was seen once. This rearrangement joins TRBV28 to TRBJ2-5; no clear D. This CDR3 has 13 amino acids. The V gene lost 3 bases and the J gene lost 3 bases, with 8 bases spanning the gap. Germline lookup yields CDR1 MDHEN and CDR2 SYDVKM. This chain's CDR3 is CASSLAVKETQYF. The CDR3 DNA follows: TGTGCCAGCAGTTTGGCCGTGAAAGAGACCCAGTACTTC.

This clone was counted a single time. The V and J genes are TRBV27 and TRBJ2-3; 9 nucleotides agree with TRBD2. The germline V gene encodes CDR1 MNHEY and CDR2 SMNVEV (reference sequence). There are 17 residues in the CDR3. V trimming: 3 bases; J trimming: 2 bases; junction bases outside the gene matches: 9. The CDR3 loop reads CASSLGSRGRATDTQYF. The CDR3, as DNA: TGTGCCAGCAGTTTGGGGTCACGCGGGAGGGCCACAGATACGCAGTATTTT.

This clone was seen only a few times. J is TRBJ1-1 and V is TRBV11-2; D is ambiguous. The CDR3 covers 13 residues. Trimming shortened V by 0 bases and J by 0 bases, and 2 bases separated the two germline ends. Looked up from germline, CDR1 is SGHAT and CDR2 is FQNNGV. DNA for the CDR3: TGTGCCAGCAGCTTAGAAGTGAACACTGAAGCTTTCTTT. It specifies CASSLEVNTEAFF.

This chain links TRBV7-3 with TRBJ2-7; D remains ambiguous. Germline V lookup: CDR1 SGHTA, CDR2 FQGTGA. Trimming shortened V by 2 bases and J by 3 bases, and 8 bases separated the two germline ends. This CDR3 comprises 13 residues. CDR3 in DNA: TGTGCCAGCAGCTTATGGGCAGGCTACGAGCAGTACTTC. Translated: CASSLWAGYEQYF.

V usage is TRBV6-1 and J usage is TRBJ2-1; D uncertain. CDR1 and CDR2 (germline): MNHNS, SASEGT. V was shortened by 1 base and J by 5 bases, with 6 bases between the two germline ends. The CDR3 extends over 13 amino acids. This chain's CDR3 is CASSEDAHNEQFF. The CDR3 DNA reads as TGTGCCAGCAGTGAAGATGCCCACAATGAGCAGTTCTTC.

This chain joins TRBV5-5 and TRBJ1-1; possibly TRBD1 for D (5 bases). Trimming took 0 bases from V and 10 from J, leaving 10 bases between them. CDR1 SGHKS and CDR2 YYEKEE come from the germline V gene (reference sequence). The CDR3 runs 12 residues. Written as DNA, the CDR3 is TGTGCCAGCAGCTTGGGAGGGGCCGTAGCTTTCTTT. Protein product: CASSLGGAVAFF.

The V gene is TRBV7-2, the J gene TRBJ2-7; D is unclear. Trimming left V 0 bases short and J 2 bases short, with 5 bases between. The CDR3 has 13 amino acids. The germline gives CDR1 SGHTA, CDR2 FQGNSA. The CDR3 DNA reads as TGTGCCAGCAGCTTAGCGGAACCCTACGAGCAGTACTTC. As protein: CASSLAEPYEQYF.

CDR3 nucleotides: TGTGCCAGGACCTCCACTAGCGACCAAGAGACCCAGTACTTC. Translating gives CARTSTSDQETQYF. The V call is TRBV6-7, the J call TRBJ2-5; 7 nucleotides agree with TRBD2. TRBV6-7 is classed as an ORF, of uncertain function. Trimming took 9 bases from V and 0 from J; bases not matched to a gene: 7. This CDR3 contains 14 residues.

V usage is TRBV6-1 and J usage is TRBJ2-2; the D is unclear. Germline CDR1 is MNHNS and CDR2 is SASEGT. CDR3 size: 14 residues. V shed 6 bases and J shed 1 base, with 9 bases lying between them. CDR3: CASRNGENTGELFF. The CDR3 DNA reads TGTGCCAGCAGGAATGGGGAGAACACCGGGGAGCTGTTTTTT.

This clone showed up just once. The chain's CDR3 is CASSPGLAVYEQYF. Written as DNA, the CDR3 is TGTGCCAGCAGCCCGGGACTAGCGGTCTACGAGCAGTACTTC. The chain couples TRBV5-8 to TRBJ2-7; 11 nucleotides line up with TRBD2. The CDR3 extends over 14 amino acids. J lost 3 bases, V lost 4 bases, and 3 bases had no gene match. Germline V gives CDR1 SGHTS, CDR2 YDEGEE.

This clone came up once. This sequence joins TRBV28 and TRBJ2-3, with TRBD2 matching over 13 bases. This CDR3 is 18 amino acids long. Germline V gene lookup returns CDR1 MDHEN and CDR2 SYDVKM. J lost 5 bases, V lost 3 bases, and 11 bases had no gene match. In DNA form, the CDR3 reads TGTGCCAGCAGTTTGGCCGAGGGACTAGCGGGATATCTAGATACGCAGTATTTT. Protein: CASSLAEGLAGYLDTQYF.

V gene TRBV9 combines with J gene TRBJ2-7; D ambiguous. Germline V gene sequence: CDR1 SGDLS, CDR2 YYNGEE. Deletions cut 2 bases from V and 0 bases from J, with 6 bases between. The CDR3 consists of 13 residues. The CDR3 DNA follows: TGTGCCAGCAGCGTTGGGGTCTCCTACGAGCAGTACTTC. It codes for CASSVGVSYEQYF. The full variable domain, completed using reference TRBV9 and TRBJ2-7, is DSGVTQTPKHLITATGQRVTLRCSPRSGDLSVYWYQQSLDQGLQFLIQYYNGEERAKGNILERFSAQQFPDLHSELNLSSLELGDSALYFCASSVGVSYEQYFGPGTRLTVT.

CDR3 sequence: CASSEYTGYNQPQHF. The CDR3 nucleotides read TGTGCCAGCAGTGAATACACAGGGTACAATCAGCCCCAGCATTTT. The rearrangement joins TRBV6-1 to TRBJ1-5, with D possibly being TRBD1 (6 bases). Germline V gene sequence: CDR1 MNHNS, CDR2 SASEGT. With 2 bases removed from V and 3 bases from J, the gap between germline ends came to 11 bases. The CDR3 has 15 residues.

The chain uses TRBV5-4 and TRBJ2-5, with 14 bases lining up with TRBD2. From germline, CDR1 is SGHNT and CDR2 YYREEE (reference sequence). CDR3 size: 17 residues. After removal of 4 bases from V and 4 bases from J, the junction contained 9 bases not matched to a gene. CDR3 residues: CASSGGTSGGLGETQYF. The CDR3 region has the DNA TGTGCCAGCAGCGGAGGGACTAGCGGGGGACTTGGAGAGACCCAGTACTTC.

This clone was counted between two and nine times. DNA for the CDR3: TGCGCCAGCAGCGAGACTAGCCCTTCTTACAATGAGCAGTTCTTC. Protein: CASSETSPSYNEQFF. The chain recombines TRBV10-2 with TRBJ2-1; 7 positions match TRBD2. V lost 6 bases and J lost 4; bases outside the gene matches: 9. Germline V gene data show CDR1 as WSHSY and CDR2 as SAAADI. The CDR3 is 15 residues long.

The V and J genes are TRBV15 and TRBJ2-5; D gene unclear. Trimming removed 4 bases from V and 7 bases from J, with 10 bases in between. CDR1 is LNHNV, CDR2 YYDKDF, per germline (reference sequence). The CDR3 spans 12 residues. The CDR3 loop reads CATSTPKGTQYF. The CDR3 region has the DNA TGTGCCACCAGCACCCCCAAGGGGACCCAGTACTTC.

This rearrangement joins TRBV11-3 to TRBJ1-1, with a weak D call TRBD1 (5 bases). Germline-derived CDR1 and CDR2 are SGHNT and YENEEA. CDR3 size: 12 residues. The V and J ends lost 4 bases and 3 bases respectively, with 6 bases between them. CDR3: CASSWGDTEAFF. The CDR3 DNA is TGTGCCAGCAGCTGGGGGGACACTGAAGCTTTCTTT.

V usage is TRBV13 and J usage is TRBJ2-3, with 11 bases lining up with TRBD2. The J segment lost 7 bases and the V segment lost 5 bases, leaving 5 bases of the junction unmatched. Per germline, CDR1 PRHDT and CDR2 FYEKMQ (reference sequence). This CDR3 region has 14 residues. CDR3 sequence reads: CASSPGTSGNTQYF. DNA for the CDR3: TGTGCCAGCAGCCCCGGGACTAGCGGTAATACGCAGTATTTT. Full variable domain (outside the CDR3, taken from reference TRBV13 and TRBJ2-3): AAGVIQSPRHLIKEKRETATLKCYPIPRHDTVYWYQQGPGQDPQFLISFYEKMQSDKGSIPDRFSAQQFSDYHSELNMSSLELGDSALYFCASSPGTSGNTQYFGPGTRLTVL.

DNA for the CDR3: TGTGCCAGTAGTCTTACTAGCGGGAGTCCCGATGAGCAGTTCTTC. As protein: CASSLTSGSPDEQFF. The V call is TRBV19, the J call TRBJ2-1; 11 positions agree with TRBD2. The V segment lost 5 bases and the J segment 8 bases; nucleotides outside the gene matches: 8. This CDR3 region has 15 residues. CDR1 is LNHDA and CDR2 is SQIVND in the germline V gene (reference sequence).

The rearrangement uses TRBV5-6 and TRBJ2-7, with TRBD2 as a possible D gene (7 bases). The CDR3 runs 14 residues. Trimming took 3 bases from V and 7 from J, leaving 17 bases between them. Germline V gives CDR1 SGHDT, CDR2 YYEEEE. The CDR3 loop is CASSYGAGAREQYF. CDR3 DNA: TGTGCCAGCAGCTACGGGGCGGGGGCTCGTGAGCAGTACTTC.

This sequence joins TRBV6-1 and TRBJ2-7; D is possibly TRBD1 or TRBD2 (6 bases each). Trimming stripped 2 bases from V and 6 bases from J, with 14 bases between. This CDR3 comprises 14 residues. Germline CDR1 MNHNS, CDR2 SASEGT. CDR3 in amino acids: CASSELRGVGEQYF. The CDR3 DNA is TGTGCCAGCAGTGAATTGAGGGGGGTCGGCGAGCAGTACTTC.

This clone was detected only once. The chain links TRBV28 to TRBJ2-3; D gene unclear. V was clipped by 2 bases and J by 0 bases, with 9 bases between them. From germline, CDR1 is MDHEN and CDR2 SYDVKM. The CDR3 is 15 residues long. The DNA of the CDR3 is TGTGCCAGCAGTTTAATCGGCGTTAGCACAGATACGCAGTATTTT. It is translated as CASSLIGVSTDTQYF. Together with reference TRBV28 and TRBJ2-3, the CDR3 gives the full variable domain: DVKVTQSSRYLVKRTGEKVFLECVQDMDHENMFWYRQDPGLGLRLIYFSYDVKMKEKGDIPEGYSVSREKKERFSLILESASTNQTSMYLCASSLIGVSTDTQYFGPGTRLTVL.

In this sample, this clone turned up a few times. The chain has TRBV19 and TRBJ2-1; tentatively, D is TRBD1 (5 bases). The ends were cut back, 3 bases at V and 7 bases at J, with 10 bases in the middle. CDR3 length: 13 amino acids. Germline loops: CDR1 LNHDA, CDR2 SQIVND (reference sequence). The CDR3 loop reads CASSMVGANEQFF. The CDR3 nucleotides read TGTGCCAGTAGTATGGTAGGGGCGAATGAGCAGTTCTTC.

This clone was counted a single time. V and J are TRBV4-1 and TRBJ2-7; 12 bases are shared with TRBD1. With V trimmed by 0 bases and J by 7 bases, 13 bases remained unmatched. The CDR3 covers 18 residues. The germline V gene has CDR1 MGHRA and CDR2 YSYEKL. The CDR3 protein is CASSQEGPGTGGLYEQYF. The CDR3 bases are TGCGCCAGCAGCCAAGAAGGGCCGGGGACAGGGGGCCTCTATGAGCAGTACTTC.

The V gene is TRBV11-2, the J gene TRBJ2-7; D remains unclear. The germline V and J ends were trimmed by 3 bases and 2 bases, with 11 bases remaining between them. Germline values: CDR1 SGHAT, CDR2 FQNNGV. The CDR3 totals 14 residues. Here the CDR3 DNA reads TGTGCCAGCAGCTTCCCCCTTAGGGCCTACGAGCAGTACTTC. This translates into CASSFPLRAYEQYF.

This chain links TRBV27 with TRBJ2-7; 7 nucleotides match TRBD2. The CDR3 has 16 residues. The germline gives CDR1 MNHEY, CDR2 SMNVEV (reference sequence). Trimming cost V 0 bases and J 0 bases; bases outside gene matches: 5. The CDR3 reads CASSLSMGGGSYEQYF. CDR3 nucleotides: TGTGCCAGCAGTTTATCGATGGGGGGGGGCTCCTACGAGCAGTACTTC.